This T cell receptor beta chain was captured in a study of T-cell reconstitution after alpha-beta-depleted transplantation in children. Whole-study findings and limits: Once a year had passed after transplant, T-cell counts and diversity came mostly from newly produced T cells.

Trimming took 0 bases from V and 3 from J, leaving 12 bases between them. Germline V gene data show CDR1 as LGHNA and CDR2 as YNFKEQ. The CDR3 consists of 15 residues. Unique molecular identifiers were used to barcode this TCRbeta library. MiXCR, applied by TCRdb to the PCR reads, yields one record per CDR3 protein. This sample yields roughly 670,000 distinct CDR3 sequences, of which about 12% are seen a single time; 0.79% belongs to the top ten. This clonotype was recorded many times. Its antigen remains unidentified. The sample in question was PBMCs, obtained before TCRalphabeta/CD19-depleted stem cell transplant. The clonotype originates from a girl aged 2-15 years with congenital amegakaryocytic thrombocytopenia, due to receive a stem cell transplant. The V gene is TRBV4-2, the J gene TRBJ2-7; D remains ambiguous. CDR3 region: CASSQDQWAHYEQYF. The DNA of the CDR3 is TGTGCCAGCAGCCAAGATCAGTGGGCGCACTACGAGCAGTACTTC.